This T cell receptor beta chain was profiled in a study of T cells in Graves' hyperthyroidism and ophthalmopathy. Looking at the study overall: It was at initial diagnosis, before any treatment, that peripheral blood was collected. General study findings and limits: For ophthalmopathy, model prediction preceded onset by a median approximately 6 months. Within blood appeared most thyroid clonotypes that had expanded above 0.001.

This clonotype was seen repeatedly, ten times or more. The target antigen is unknown. TCR beta CDR3 region amplification was performed from RNA transcripts. HTBI primers drove first-round RT-PCR of the TCR CDR3. TCRdb re-called the multiplex PCR reads through MiXCR, storing one row per CDR3 protein. Here the sample spans over 250,000 distinct CDR3 sequences, 17% being singletons. Each person with ophthalmopathy scored at least 3 on the Clinical Activity Score, reached NOSPECS grade 4 or higher, and had been ill under 3 months. The sample comprised blood. The sequence was collected from a woman between 55 and 75 years old with Graves' ophthalmopathy.

In DNA form, the CDR3 reads TGTGCCAGCAGTTTATGGGGCACAGATACGCAGTATTTT. It encodes CASSLWGTDTQYF. The V gene is TRBV27, the J gene TRBJ2-3, with D hard to call. The V gene lost 1 base and the J gene lost 1 base, with 3 bases spanning the gap. From germline, CDR1 is MNHEY and CDR2 SMNVEV (reference sequence). The length of the CDR3 is 13 residues.